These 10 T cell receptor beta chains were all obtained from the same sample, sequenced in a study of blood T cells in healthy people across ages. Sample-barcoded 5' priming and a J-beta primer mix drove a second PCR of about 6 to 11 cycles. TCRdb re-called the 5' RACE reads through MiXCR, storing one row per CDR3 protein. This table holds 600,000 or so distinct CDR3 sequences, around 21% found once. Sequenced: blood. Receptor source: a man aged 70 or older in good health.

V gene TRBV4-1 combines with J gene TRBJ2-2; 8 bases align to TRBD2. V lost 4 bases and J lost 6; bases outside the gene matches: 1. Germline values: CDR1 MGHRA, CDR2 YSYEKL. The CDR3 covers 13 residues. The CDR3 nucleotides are TGCGCCAGCAGCCCGGGGGGGGCCGGGGAGCTGTTTTTT. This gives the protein CASSPGGAGELFF.

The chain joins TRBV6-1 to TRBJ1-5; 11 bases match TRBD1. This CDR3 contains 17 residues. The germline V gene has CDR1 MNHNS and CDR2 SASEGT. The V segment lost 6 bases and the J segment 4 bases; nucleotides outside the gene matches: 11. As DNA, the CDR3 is TGTGCCAGCAGCCCTCGGGACAGGGGGATTCTGAATCAGCCCCAGCATTTT. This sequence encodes CASSPRDRGILNQPQHF.

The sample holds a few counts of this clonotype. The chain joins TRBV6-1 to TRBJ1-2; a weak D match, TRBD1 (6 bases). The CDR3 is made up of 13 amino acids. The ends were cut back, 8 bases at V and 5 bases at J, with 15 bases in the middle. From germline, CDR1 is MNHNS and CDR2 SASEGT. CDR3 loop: CASRTGNFYGYTF. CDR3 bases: TGTGCCAGCCGAACAGGGAACTTTTATGGCTACACCTTC.

The CDR3 region has the DNA TGTGCCAGCAGTACGAGACGACAGAGCAATCAGCCCCAGCATTTT. It encodes CASSTRRQSNQPQHF. The chain carries TRBV12-3 or TRBV12-4 and TRBJ1-5, with D perhaps TRBD1 (5 bases). The V end lost 5 bases, the J end lost 1 base, and 12 bases lay between the germline ends. The CDR3 has 15 amino acids.

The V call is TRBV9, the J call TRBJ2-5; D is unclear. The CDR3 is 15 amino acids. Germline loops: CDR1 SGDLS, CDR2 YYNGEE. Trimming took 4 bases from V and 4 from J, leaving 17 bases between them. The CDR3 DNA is TGTGCCAGCAGCCTCCTCGCGACCGCTAGAGAGACCCAGTACTTC. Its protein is CASSLLATARETQYF.

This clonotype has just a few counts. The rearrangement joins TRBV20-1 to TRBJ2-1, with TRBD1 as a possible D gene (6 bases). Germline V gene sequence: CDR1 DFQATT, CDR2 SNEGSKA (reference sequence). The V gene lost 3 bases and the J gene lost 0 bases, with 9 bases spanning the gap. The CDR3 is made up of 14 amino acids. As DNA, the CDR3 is TGCAGTGCTAGTATGGACAGCTCCTACAATGAGCAGTTCTTC. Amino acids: CSASMDSSYNEQFF.

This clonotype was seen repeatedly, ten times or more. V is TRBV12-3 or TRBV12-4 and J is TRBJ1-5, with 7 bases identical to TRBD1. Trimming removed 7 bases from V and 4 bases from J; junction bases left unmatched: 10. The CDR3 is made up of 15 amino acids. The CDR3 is CASIRQGDGNQPQHF. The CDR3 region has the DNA TGTGCCAGCATACGACAGGGCGATGGTAATCAGCCCCAGCATTTT.

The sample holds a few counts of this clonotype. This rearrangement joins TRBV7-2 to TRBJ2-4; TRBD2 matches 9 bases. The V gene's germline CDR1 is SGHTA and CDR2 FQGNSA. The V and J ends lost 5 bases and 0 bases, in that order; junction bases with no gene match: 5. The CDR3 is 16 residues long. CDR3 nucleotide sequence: TGTGCCAGCAGCCAGACTAGCGGTCTAGCCAAAAACATTCAGTACTTC. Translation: CASSQTSGLAKNIQYF.

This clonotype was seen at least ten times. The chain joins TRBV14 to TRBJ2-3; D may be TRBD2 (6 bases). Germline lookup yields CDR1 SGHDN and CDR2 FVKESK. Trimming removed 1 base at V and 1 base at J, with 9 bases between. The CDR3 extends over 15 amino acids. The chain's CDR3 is CASSQGSSGTDTQYF. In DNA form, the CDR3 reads TGTGCCAGCAGCCAAGGGTCTAGCGGCACAGATACGCAGTATTTT. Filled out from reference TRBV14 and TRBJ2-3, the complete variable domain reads EAGVTQFPSHSVIEKGQTVTLRCDPISGHDNLYWYRRVMGKEIKFLLHFVKESKQDESGMPNNRFLAERTGGTYSTLKVQPAELEDSGVYFCASSQGSSGTDTQYFGPGTRLTVL.

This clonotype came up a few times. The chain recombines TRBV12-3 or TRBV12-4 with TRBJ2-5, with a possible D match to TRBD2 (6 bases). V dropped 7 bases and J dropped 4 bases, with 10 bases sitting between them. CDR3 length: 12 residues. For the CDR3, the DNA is TGTGCCAGCACCGTGACTAGAGAGACCCAGTACTTC. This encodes CASTVTRETQYF.